The sequence of this T cell receptor beta chain was determined in a study of blood T cell repertoires in COVID-19 (dated by TCRdb to between 2020 and 2021). About the study as a whole: Samples covering the acute and convalescent phases of COVID-19 were provided by collaborators in the United States, Italy and Spain. The material from the prospective study consisted of cDNA or gDNA derived from T cells, B-cell-depleted T cells, or PBMCs. The dataset comprised deeply sampled blood TCRbeta repertoires from subjects exposed to, actively infected with, or recovered from COVID-19. The repertoires were made available in a free public database intended to serve as a resource for research on the immune response to SARS-CoV-2. Samples were obtained from the ongoing ImmuneRACE study (first 160 participants) and from about 1,300 subjects provided by 6 global collaborators. Sample metadata almost always included a de-identified subject ID, COVID-19 status, age in years and sex. Where available, HLA class I and class II types were obtained from metadata supplied by the sample provider rather than from assay-based typing.

Worth noting for this clone: Its specific antigen is unknown. No qualities accompany the bases; no much larger clone lies one base away.

In the prospective study, participants were about 18 to 100 years old, resided in 24 geographic areas of the United States, and were enrolled through a virtual design. To assign participants to cohorts, the prospective study relied on clinical history that participants themselves reported in a screening survey and a study questionnaire. Recovered participants in ImmuneRACE Cohort 3 were defined by two consecutive negative NP/OP PCR tests, clearance by a healthcare professional, or resolution of symptoms. In the prospective study, mobile phlebotomists collected whole blood, serum and a nasopharyngeal or oropharyngeal swab from each participant. Additional blood draws and questionnaires over an approximately 2-month period could optionally be provided by prospective study participants. Before DNA extraction, blood samples from the prospective study were shipped at room temperature or frozen. TCRbeta CDR3 regions were amplified from genomic DNA by means of the immunoSEQ Assay, a bias-controlled multiplex PCR. In the authors' own workflow: The number of nucleated cells in each sample was estimated by amplification of reference gene primers within the assay. To quantify the absolute abundance of each unique TCRbeta CDR3 rearrangement, sequence reads were collapsed and filtered. Productive Simpson clonality was computed per sample as the square root of Simpson's diversity index over productive rearrangements. The table was pulled from immuneACCESS by TCRdb, which kept in-frame rearrangements only. Such tables lose some clones; where checked, under half of the loss comes from unresolved V genes, and the rest has no known cause. V and J calls and clone size are those listed in that table; D and trimming were worked out from the DNA. The sample has a few hundred thousand clones on record, about 80% of them singletons. The ten largest clones take up roughly 3.1% of the sample.

The CDR3 contains 12 residues, cysteine and phenylalanine counted. Solely the CDR3 DNA is kept, with 36 bases framed from the first base. CDR1 and CDR2, looked up from the germline V gene (reference sequence), are LNHDA and SQIVND. V is reduced by 6 bases and J by 4 bases, leaving a spacing of 6 bases between them. Findings and caveats that apply to the study as a whole: The amount of clinical and demographic metadata varied by source and participant and was provided uncurated.

What was sequenced was PBMCs or T cells enriched from blood (not recorded which). The rearrangement joined TRBV19 to TRBJ2-2; the best D guess is TRBD1, with 5 bases matching. This TCR came from a man aged 45 to 65 who had recovered from COVID-19. The CDR3 amino acid sequence is: CASRTATGELFF. In nucleotides, the sequence is TGTGCCAGTAGGACAGCCACCGGGGAGCTGTTTTTT.